The clone carrying this T cell receptor beta chain was recorded a few times. The sample comes from a study of blood T cell repertoires in COVID-19. Study-wide background: T cells, B-cell-depleted T cells, or PBMCs supplied cDNA or gDNA.

The CDR3 has 15 amino acids. V dropped 6 bases and J dropped 0; count of bases not matched to a gene: 8. Germline lookup yields CDR1 SGHTS and CDR2 YDEGEE. TCRdb keeps only in-frame clones here, not all; method: immunoSEQ multiplex PCR. The sample shows approximately 220,000 clones, less than 90% of them seen only once. Sequencing was performed on peripheral blood. The sequence was obtained from a woman aged 45 to 65 with acute or convalescent COVID-19. This sequence joins TRBV5-8 and TRBJ2-7, with 8 bases aligning to TRBD1. The CDR3 nucleotides read TGTGCCAGCACCCCGGACAGGGCTCTCTCCTACGAGCAGTACTTC. Amino acids: CASTPDRALSYEQYF.